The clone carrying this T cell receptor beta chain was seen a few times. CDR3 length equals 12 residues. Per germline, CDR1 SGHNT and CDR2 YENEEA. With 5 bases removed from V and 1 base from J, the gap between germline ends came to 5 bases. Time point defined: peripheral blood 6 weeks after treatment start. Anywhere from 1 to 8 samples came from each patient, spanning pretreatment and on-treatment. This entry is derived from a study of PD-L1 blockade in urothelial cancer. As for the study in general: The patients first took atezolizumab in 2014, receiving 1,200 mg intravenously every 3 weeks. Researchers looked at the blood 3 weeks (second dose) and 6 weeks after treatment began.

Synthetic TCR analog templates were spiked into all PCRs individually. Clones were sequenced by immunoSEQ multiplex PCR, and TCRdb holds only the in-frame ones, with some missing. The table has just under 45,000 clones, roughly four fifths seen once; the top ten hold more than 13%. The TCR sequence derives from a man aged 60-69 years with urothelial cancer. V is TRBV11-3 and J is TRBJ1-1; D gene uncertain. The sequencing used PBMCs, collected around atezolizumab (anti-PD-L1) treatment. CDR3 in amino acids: CASSDTNTEAFF. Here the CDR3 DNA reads TGTGCCAGCAGCGACACGAACACTGAAGCTTTCTTT. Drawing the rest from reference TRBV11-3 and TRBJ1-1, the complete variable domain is EAGVVQSPRYKIIEKKQPVAFWCNPISGHNTLYWYLQNLGQGPELLIRYENEEAVDDSQLPKDRFSAERLKGVDSTLKIQPAELGDSAVYLCASSDTNTEAFFGQGTRLTVV.